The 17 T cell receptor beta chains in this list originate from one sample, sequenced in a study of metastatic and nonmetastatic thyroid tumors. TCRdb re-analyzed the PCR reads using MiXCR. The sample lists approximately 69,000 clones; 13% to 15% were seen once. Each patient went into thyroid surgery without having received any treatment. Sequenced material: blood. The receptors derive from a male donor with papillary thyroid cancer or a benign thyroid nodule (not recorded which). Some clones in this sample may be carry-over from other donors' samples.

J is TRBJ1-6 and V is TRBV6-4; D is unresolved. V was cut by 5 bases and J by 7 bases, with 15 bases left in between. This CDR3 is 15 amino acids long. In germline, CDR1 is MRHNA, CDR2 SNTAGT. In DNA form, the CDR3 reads TGTGCCAGCAGTACCGGCGCTTCGGGAAATTCACCCCTCCACTTT. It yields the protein CASSTGASGNSPLHF.

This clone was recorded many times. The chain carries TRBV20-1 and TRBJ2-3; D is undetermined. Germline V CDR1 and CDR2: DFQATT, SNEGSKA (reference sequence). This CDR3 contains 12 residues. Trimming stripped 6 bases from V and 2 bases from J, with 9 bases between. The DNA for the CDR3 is TGCAGTGCCTTAGTAGACACAGATACGCAGTATTTT. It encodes CSALVDTDTQYF.

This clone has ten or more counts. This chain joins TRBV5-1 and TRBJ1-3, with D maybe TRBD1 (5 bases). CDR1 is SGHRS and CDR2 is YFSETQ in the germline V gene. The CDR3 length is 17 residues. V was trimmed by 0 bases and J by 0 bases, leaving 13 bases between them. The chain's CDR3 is CASSLALSGSSGNTIYF. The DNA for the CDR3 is TGCGCCAGCAGCTTGGCCTTATCAGGGAGCTCTGGAAACACCATATATTTT.

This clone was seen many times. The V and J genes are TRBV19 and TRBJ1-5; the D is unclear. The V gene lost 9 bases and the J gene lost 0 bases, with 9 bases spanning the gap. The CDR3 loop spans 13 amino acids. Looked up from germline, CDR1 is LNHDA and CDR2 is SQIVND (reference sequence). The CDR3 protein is CASGRYSNQPQHF. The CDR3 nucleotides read TGTGCCAGCGGACGGTATAGCAATCAGCCCCAGCATTTT.

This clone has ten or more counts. CDR3 protein: CASRTVDYEQYF. As DNA, the CDR3 is TGTGCCAGCAGAACAGTGGACTACGAGCAGTACTTC. The J gene is TRBJ2-7, the V gene TRBV28, with no clear D. Germline values: CDR1 MDHEN, CDR2 SYDVKM. The CDR3 sequence is 12 residues long. V lost 6 bases to trimming and J lost 3 bases, with 9 bases between them.

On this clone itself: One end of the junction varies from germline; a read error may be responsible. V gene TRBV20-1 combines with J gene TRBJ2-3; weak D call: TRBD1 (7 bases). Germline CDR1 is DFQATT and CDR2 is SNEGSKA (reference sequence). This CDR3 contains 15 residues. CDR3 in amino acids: CSARGGKGGTDTQYF. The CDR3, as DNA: TGCAGTGCTAGGGGCGGGAAAGGGGGCACAGACACGCAGTATTTT.

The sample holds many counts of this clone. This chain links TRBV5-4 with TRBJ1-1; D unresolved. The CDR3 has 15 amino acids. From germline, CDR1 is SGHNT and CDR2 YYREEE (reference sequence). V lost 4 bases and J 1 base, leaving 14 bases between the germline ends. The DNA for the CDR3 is TGTGCCAGCAGCCCTCCGGGCCCCCGGAACACTGAAGCTTTCTTT. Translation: CASSPPGPRNTEAFF.

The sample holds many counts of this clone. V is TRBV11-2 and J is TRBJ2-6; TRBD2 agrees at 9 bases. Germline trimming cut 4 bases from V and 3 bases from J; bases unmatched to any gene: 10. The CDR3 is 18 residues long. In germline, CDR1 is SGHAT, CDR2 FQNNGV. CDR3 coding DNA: TGTGCCAGCAGCTCCAGGACTAGCGCCAATGGTGGGGCCAACGTCCTGACTTTC. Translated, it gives CASSSRTSANGGANVLTF.

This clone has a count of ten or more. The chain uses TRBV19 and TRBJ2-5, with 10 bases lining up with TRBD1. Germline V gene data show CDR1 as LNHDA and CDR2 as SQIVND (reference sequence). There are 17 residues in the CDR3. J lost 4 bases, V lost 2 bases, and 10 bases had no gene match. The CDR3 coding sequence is TGTGCCAGTAGTATATTGGCCTCGACAGGGGGCACAGAGACCCAGTACTTC. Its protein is CASSILASTGGTETQYF.

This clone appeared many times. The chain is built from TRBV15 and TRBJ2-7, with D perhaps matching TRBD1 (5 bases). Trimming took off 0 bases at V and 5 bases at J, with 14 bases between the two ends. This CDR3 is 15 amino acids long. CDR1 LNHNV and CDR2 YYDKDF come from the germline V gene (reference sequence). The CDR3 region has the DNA TGTGCCACCAGCAGAGAACGCAGGGAAATGGACGAGCAGTACGTC. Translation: CATSRERREMDEQYV.

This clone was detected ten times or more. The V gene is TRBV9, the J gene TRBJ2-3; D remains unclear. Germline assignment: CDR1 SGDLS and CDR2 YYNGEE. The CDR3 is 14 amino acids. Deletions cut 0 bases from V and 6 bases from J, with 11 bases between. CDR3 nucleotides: TGTGCCAGCAGCGTAGATGGTAGAAGGGATACGCAGTATTTT. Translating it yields CASSVDGRRDTQYF.

The DNA of the CDR3 is TGTGCCAGCAGCCCGTTGAGTTCCCTGAGCACAGATACGCAGTATTTT. This gives the protein CASSPLSSLSTDTQYF. The chain combines TRBV4-2 with TRBJ2-3; D not resolved. This CDR3 region has 16 residues. CDR1 and CDR2 (germline): LGHNA, YNFKEQ. Trimming shortened V by 4 bases and J by 0 bases, and 14 bases separated the two germline ends.

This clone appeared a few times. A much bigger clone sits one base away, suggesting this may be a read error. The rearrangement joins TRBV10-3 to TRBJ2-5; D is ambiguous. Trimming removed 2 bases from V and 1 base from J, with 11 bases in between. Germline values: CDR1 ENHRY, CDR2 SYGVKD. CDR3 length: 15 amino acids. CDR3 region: CAISENTWGQETQYF. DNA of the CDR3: TGTGCCATCAGTGAGAACACATGGGGCCAAGAGACCCAGTACTTC.

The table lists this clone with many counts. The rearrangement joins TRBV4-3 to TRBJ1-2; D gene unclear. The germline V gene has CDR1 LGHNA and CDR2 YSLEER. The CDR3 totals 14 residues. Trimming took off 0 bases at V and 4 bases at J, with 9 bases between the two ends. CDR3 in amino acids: CASSQEQFVYGYTF. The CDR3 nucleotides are TGCGCCAGCAGCCAAGAACAGTTTGTCTATGGCTACACCTTC.

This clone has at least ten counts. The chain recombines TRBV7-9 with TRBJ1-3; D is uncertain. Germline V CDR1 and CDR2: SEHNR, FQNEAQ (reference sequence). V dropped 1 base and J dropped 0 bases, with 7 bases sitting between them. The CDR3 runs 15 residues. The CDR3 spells CASSLGRSSGNTIYF. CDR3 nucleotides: TGTGCCAGCAGCTTAGGACGGAGCTCTGGAAACACCATATATTTT.

In DNA form, the CDR3 reads TGTGCCAGCAGCCAGGACAGGGGCCCCGCTAACTATGGCTACACCTTC. This translates into CASSQDRGPANYGYTF. The chain uses TRBV7-6 and TRBJ1-2; 9 nucleotides match TRBD1. Germline CDR1 is SGHVS and CDR2 is FNYEAQ. The CDR3 extends over 16 amino acids. The J segment lost 0 bases and the V segment lost 5 bases, leaving 7 bases of the junction unmatched.

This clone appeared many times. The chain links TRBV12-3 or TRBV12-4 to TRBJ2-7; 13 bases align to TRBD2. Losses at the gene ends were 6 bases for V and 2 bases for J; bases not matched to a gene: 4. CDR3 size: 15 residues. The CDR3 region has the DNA TGTGCCAGCAGCTTACTAGCGGGAGGGCCCTACGAGCAGTACTTC. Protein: CASSLLAGGPYEQYF.